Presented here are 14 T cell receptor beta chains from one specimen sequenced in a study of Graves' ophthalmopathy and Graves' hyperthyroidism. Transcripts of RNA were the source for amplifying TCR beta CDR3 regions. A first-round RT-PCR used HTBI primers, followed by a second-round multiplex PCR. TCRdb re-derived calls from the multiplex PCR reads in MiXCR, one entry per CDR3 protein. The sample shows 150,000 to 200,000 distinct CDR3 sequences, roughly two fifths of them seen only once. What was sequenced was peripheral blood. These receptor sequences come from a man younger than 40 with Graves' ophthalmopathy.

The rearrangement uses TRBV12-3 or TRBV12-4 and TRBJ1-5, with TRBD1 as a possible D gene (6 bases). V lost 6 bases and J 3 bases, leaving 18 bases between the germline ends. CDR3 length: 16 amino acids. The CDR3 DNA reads TGTGCCAGCAGCACTCTCTTAGGGGGGAACAATCAGCCCCAGCATTTT. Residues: CASSTLLGGNNQPQHF.

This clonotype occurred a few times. The CDR3 loop is CASTRDRDIYGYTF. DNA of the CDR3: TGTGCCAGCACCCGGGACAGGGACATCTATGGCTACACCTTC. The gene calls are TRBV2 and TRBJ1-2, with 9 positions matching TRBD1. Germline V gene sequence: CDR1 SNHLY, CDR2 FYNNEI. Losses at the gene ends were 7 bases for V and 4 bases for J; bases not matched to a gene: 7. The CDR3 is 14 residues long.

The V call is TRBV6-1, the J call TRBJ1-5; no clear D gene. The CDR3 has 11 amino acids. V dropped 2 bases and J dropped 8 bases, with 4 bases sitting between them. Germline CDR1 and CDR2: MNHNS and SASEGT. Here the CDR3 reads CASSELEPQHF. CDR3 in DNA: TGTGCCAGCAGTGAACTTGAGCCCCAGCATTTT.

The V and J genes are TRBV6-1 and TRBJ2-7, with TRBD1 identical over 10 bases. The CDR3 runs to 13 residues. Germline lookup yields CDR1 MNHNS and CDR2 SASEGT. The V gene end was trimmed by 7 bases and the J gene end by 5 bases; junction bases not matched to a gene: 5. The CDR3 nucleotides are TGTGCCAGCACCGGGGACAGGGGCGACGAGCAGTACTTC. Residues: CASTGDRGDEQYF.

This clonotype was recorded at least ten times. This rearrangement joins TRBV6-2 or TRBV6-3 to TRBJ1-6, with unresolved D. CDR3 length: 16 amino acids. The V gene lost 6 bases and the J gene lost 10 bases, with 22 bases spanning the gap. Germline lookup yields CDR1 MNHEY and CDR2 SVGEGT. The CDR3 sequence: CASRSQRTLTGSPLHF. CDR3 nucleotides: TGTGCCAGCAGATCCCAAAGGACCTTAACGGGGTCACCCCTCCACTTT.

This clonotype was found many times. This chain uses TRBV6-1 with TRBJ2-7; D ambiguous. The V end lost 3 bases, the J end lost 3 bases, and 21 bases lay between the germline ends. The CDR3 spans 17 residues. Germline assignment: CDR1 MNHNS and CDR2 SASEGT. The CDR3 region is CASSDFPSRNVFYEQYF. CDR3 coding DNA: TGTGCCAGCAGTGATTTCCCCAGCCGGAACGTCTTCTACGAGCAGTACTTC.

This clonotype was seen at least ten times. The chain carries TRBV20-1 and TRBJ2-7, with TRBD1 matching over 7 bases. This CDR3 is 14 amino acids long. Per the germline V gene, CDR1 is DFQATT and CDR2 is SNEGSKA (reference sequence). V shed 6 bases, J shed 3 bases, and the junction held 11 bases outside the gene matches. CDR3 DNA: TGCAGTGCAACCCCCGGGACAGCGAGCTACGAGCAGTACTTC. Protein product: CSATPGTASYEQYF.

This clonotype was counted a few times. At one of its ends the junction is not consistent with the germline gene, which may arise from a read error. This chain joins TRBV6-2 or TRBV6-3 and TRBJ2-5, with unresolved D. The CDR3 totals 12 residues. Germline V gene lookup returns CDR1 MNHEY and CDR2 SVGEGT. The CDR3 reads CASSNSMETQYF. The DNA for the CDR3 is TGTGCCAGCAGTAACTCCATGGAGACCCAGTACTTC.

As DNA, the CDR3 is TGTGCCAGCAGTTACGGGACAGGTAGGAGCACTGAAGCTTTCTTT. This translates into CASSYGTGRSTEAFF. This sequence joins TRBV6-2 or TRBV6-3 and TRBJ1-1, with 8 bases identical to TRBD1. Trimming took 2 bases from V and 4 from J; bases not matched to a gene: 6. CDR3 size: 15 residues. Germline V gene data show CDR1 as MNHEY and CDR2 as SVGEGT.

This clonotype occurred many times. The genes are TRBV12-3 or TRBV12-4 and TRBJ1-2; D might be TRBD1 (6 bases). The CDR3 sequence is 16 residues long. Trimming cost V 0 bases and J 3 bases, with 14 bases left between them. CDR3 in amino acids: CASSLATGQIDYGYTF. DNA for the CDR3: TGTGCCAGCAGTTTAGCTACAGGGCAGATTGACTATGGCTACACCTTC.

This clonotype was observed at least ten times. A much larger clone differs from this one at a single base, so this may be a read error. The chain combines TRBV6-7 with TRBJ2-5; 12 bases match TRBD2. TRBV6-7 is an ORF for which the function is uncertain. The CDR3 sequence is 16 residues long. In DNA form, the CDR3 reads TGTACCAGCAGTCGACTAGCGGGAGAGGGGGAAGAGACCCAGTACTTC. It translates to CTSSRLAGEGEETQYF.

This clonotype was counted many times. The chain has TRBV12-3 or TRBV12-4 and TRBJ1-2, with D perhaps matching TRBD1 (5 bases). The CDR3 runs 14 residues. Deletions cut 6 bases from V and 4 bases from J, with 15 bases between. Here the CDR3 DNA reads TGTGCCAGCAGCCGAGGTCGGGGGACCTATGGCTACACCTTC. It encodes CASSRGRGTYGYTF.

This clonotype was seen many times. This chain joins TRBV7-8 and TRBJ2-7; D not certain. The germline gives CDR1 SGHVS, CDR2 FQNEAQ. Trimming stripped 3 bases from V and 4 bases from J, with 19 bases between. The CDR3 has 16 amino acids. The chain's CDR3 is CASSFPSNSLQYEQYF. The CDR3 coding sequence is TGTGCCAGCAGCTTTCCATCAAACAGCCTACAATACGAGCAGTACTTC.

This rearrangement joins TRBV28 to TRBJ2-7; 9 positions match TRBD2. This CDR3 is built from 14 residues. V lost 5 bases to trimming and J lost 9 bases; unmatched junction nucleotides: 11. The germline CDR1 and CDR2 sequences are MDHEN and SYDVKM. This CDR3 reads CASSTGLALLGQYF. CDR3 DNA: TGTGCCAGCAGTACGGGACTAGCTCTACTGGGGCAGTACTTC.